This TCR beta chain derives from a study of cytomegalovirus exposure and HLA in healthy donors. Study-level results: It was reportedly the case that the classifier diagnosed cytomegalovirus status with high specificity and sensitivity. Segments of the TCR beta V type were, in most cases, productive about 90% or about 30% of the time in an earlier analysis.

Both 60 Vbeta primers and 13 Jbeta primers went into the PCR. The table came from immunoSEQ multiplex PCR; TCRdb's copy has only in-frame clones and leaves some out. This sample yields over 100,000 clones, of which around 70% are seen a single time; under 8.5% belongs to the top ten. Germline V gene data show CDR1 as MDHEN and CDR2 as SYDVKM. V was pared by 5 bases and J by 2 bases, with 16 bases between. This CDR3 contains 15 residues. With regard to this clone: Its antigen is still unknown.

Despite likely unrecorded immune exposures, the donors were nominally healthy at the time of sampling. Sequenced input: PBMCs. The chain joins TRBV28 to TRBJ2-7; tentatively, D is TRBD1 (5 bases). The TCR originated in a male donor in good health and CMV-seronegative. CDR3 bases: TGTGCCAGCAGTGGGTCCCTGGCAGGGCCCTACGAGCAGTACTTC. This codes for CASSGSLAGPYEQYF. The full variable domain, completed using reference TRBV28 and TRBJ2-7, is DVKVTQSSRYLVKRTGEKVFLECVQDMDHENMFWYRQDPGLGLRLIYFSYDVKMKEKGDIPEGYSVSREKKERFSLILESASTNQTSMYLCASSGSLAGPYEQYFGPGTRLTVT.